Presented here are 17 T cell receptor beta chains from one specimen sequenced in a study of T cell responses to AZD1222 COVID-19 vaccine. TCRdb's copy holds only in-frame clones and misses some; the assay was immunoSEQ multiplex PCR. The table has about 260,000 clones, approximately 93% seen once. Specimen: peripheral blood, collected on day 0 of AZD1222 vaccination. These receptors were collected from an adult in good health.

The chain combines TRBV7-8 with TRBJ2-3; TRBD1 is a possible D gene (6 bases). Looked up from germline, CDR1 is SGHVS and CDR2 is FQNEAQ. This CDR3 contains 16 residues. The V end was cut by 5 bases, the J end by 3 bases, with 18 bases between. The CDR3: CASSPNGGQGTDTQYF. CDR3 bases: TGTGCCAGCAGCCCCAATGGCGGCCAGGGGACAGATACGCAGTATTTT.

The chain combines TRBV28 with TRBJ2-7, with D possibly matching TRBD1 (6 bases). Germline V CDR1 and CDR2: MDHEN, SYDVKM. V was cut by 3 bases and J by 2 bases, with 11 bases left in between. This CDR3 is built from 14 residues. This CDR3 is CASSLMGAAYEQYF. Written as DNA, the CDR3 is TGTGCCAGCAGTTTGATGGGGGCGGCCTACGAGCAGTACTTC.

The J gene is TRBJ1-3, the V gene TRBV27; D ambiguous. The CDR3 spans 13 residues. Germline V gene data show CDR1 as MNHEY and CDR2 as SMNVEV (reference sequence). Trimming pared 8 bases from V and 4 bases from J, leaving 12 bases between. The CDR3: CASRRTGGNTIYF. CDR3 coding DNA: TGTGCCAGCCGCCGGACCGGCGGAAACACCATATATTTT.

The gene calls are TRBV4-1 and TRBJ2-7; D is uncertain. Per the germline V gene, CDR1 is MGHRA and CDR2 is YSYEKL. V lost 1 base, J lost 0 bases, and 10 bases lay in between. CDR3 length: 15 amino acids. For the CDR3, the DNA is TGCGCCAGCAGCCAAGCCAGAACAGCCTCCTACGAGCAGTACTTC. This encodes CASSQARTASYEQYF.

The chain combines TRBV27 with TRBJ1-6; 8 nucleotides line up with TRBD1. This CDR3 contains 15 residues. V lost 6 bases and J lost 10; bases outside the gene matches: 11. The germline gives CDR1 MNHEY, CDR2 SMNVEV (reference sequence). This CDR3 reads CASSMTGARRSPLHF. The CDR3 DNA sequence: TGTGCCAGCAGCATGACAGGGGCGAGGAGGTCACCCCTCCACTTT.

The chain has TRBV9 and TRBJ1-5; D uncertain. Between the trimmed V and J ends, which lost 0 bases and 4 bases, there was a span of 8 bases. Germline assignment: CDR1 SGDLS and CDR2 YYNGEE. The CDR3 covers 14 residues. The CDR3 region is CASSVDAANQPQHF. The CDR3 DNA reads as TGTGCCAGCAGCGTAGACGCAGCTAATCAGCCCCAGCATTTT.

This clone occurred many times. The CDR3 coding sequence is TGCGCCAGCGGTCCAGGGCCGTACAATGAGCAGTTCTTC. This translates into CASGPGPYNEQFF. This chain joins TRBV4-3 and TRBJ2-1, with D possibly matching TRBD1 (5 bases). The germline gives CDR1 LGHNA, CDR2 YSLEER. V dropped 8 bases and J dropped 4 bases, with 12 bases sitting between them. The CDR3 has 13 residues.

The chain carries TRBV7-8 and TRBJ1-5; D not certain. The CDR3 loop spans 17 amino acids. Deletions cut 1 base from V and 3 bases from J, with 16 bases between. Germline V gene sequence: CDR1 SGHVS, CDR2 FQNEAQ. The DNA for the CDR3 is TGTGCCAGCAGCTTAGGGCGAGGCCAGAAATCCAATCAGCCCCAGCATTTT. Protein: CASSLGRGQKSNQPQHF.

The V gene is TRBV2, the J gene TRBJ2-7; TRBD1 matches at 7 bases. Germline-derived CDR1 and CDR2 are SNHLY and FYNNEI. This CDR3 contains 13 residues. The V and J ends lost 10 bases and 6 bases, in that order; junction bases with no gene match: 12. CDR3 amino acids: CATKTGFFSEQYF. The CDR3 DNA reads TGTGCCACCAAGACAGGGTTTTTTAGCGAGCAGTACTTC. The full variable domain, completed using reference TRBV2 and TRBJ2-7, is EPEVTQTPSHQVTQMGQEVILRCVPISNHLYFYWYRQILGQKVEFLVSFYNNEISEKSEIFDDQFSVERPDGSNFTLKIRSTKLEDSAMYFCATKTGFFSEQYFGPGTRLTVT.

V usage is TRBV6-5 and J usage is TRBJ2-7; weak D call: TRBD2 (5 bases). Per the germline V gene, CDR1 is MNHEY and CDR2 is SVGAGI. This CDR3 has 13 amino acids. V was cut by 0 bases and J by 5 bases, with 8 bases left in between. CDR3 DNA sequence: TGTGCCAGCAGTTACTCGACCGGGAACGAGCAGTACTTC. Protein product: CASSYSTGNEQYF.

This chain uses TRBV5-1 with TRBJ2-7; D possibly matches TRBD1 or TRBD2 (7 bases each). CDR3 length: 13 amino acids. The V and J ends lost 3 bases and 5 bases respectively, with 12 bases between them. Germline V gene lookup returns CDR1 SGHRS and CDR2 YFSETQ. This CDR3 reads CASSSRGGDEQYF. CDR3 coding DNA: TGCGCCAGCAGCTCCAGGGGGGGGGACGAGCAGTACTTC.

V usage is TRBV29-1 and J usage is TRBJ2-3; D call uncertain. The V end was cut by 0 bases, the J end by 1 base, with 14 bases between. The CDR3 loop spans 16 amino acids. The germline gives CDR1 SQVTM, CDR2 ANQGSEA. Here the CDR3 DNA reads TGCAGCGTTGAAGATCGATGGGGTGGGGGCACAGATACGCAGTATTTT. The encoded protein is CSVEDRWGGGTDTQYF.

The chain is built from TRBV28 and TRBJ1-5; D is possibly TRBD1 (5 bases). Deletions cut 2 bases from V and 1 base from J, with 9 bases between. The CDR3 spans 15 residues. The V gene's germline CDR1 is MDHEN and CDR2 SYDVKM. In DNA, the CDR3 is TGTGCCAGCAGTTTAGGTGGGGGGAGCAATCAGCCCCAGCATTTT. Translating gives CASSLGGGSNQPQHF.

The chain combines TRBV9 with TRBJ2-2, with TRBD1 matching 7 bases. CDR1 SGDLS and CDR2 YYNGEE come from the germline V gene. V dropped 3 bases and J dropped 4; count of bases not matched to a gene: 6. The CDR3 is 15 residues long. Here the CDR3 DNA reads TGTGCCAGCAGCGACCGGGACAGAACCACCGGGGAGCTGTTTTTT. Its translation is CASSDRDRTTGELFF.

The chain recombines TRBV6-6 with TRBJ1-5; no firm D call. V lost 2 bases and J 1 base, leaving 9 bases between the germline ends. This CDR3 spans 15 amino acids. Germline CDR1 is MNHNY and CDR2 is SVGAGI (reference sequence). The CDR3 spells CASSYVGGSNQPQHF. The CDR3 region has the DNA TGTGCCAGCAGTTACGTAGGTGGCAGCAATCAGCCCCAGCATTTT.

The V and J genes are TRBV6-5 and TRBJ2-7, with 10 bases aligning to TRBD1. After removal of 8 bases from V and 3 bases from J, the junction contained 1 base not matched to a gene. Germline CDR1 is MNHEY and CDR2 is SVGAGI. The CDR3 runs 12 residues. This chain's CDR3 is CASGTGDYEQYF. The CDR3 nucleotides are TGTGCCAGCGGGACAGGGGACTACGAGCAGTACTTC.

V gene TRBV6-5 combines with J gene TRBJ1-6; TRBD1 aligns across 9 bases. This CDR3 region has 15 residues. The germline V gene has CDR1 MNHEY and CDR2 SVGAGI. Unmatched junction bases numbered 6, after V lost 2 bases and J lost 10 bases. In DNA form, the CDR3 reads TGTGCCAGCAGTTACCTGGGACAGGGATGGTCACCCCTCCACTTT. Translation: CASSYLGQGWSPLHF.